A single TCR beta chain is shown here with its context. No antigen is known for it. The TRB cDNA libraries were prepared by 5' RACE with UMI labels. Using the 5' RACE reads, TCRdb records one entry per CDR3 protein without DNA. The table lists 6,400 or so distinct CDR3 sequences. These data originate in a study of CXCR3-negative and CXCR3-positive naive CD8 T cells. Overall study findings and caveats: When CXCR3-positive naive cells were set against CXCR3-negative naive cells, the former had more hydrophobic TRB CDR3s.

Germline V gene data show CDR1 as SQVTM and CDR2 as ANQGSEA. CDR3 length equals 13 residues. Sequencing was carried out using naive CXCR3+ CD8+ T cells from blood. Subset meaning: CD45RO-CCR7+CD27+CD95- naive CD8+ T cells expressing CXCR3 (TNR3+). The receptor was isolated from a human donor in good health. Some clones in this sample may be carry-over from other donors' samples. The V gene is TRBV29-1, the J gene TRBJ2-7. CDR3 region: CSVERENSYEQYF.